The T cell receptor (beta chain) under discussion was sequenced for a study of cytomegalovirus exposure and HLA in healthy donors. The PCR used 60 Vbeta and 13 Jbeta primers. Repertoires were generated with immunoSEQ multiplex PCR, while TCRdb's copy carries only in-frame clones and drops some. This table has about 150,000 clones, about 68% appearing once. The receptor was derived from a man aged 18 to 29 in good health and CMV-seronegative. Specimen: PBMCs.

The CDR3, as DNA: TGTGCCAGCAGTGACGGAGTAGCGGGAGGCACAGATACGCAGTATTTT. It specifies CASSDGVAGGTDTQYF. The chain joins TRBV6-4 to TRBJ2-3; TRBD2 aligns across 9 bases. V dropped 2 bases and J dropped 1; count of bases not matched to a gene: 4. Germline CDR1 is MRHNA and CDR2 is SNTAGT. CDR3 size: 16 residues.